This T cell receptor (beta chain) was identified during a study of T cells in Graves' hyperthyroidism and ophthalmopathy. Regarding the study as a whole: In validation, the model predicted ophthalmopathy. These predictions came a median roughly 7.1 months before onset.

The ends were cut back, 4 bases at V and 2 bases at J, with 8 bases in the middle. The CDR3 has 13 residues. In germline, CDR1 is SGHTA, CDR2 FQGTGA. This clonotype has ten or more counts. Its antigen is undetermined. TCR beta CDR3 sequences were amplified from RNA transcripts. In the first-round RT-PCR of the TCR CDR3, the HTBI primer set was used. Each CDR3 protein gets one entry after TCRdb re-called the multiplex PCR reads with MiXCR. The sample consists of roughly 170,000 distinct CDR3 sequences, approximately 17% of them appearing once. The sequencing input was blood. The chain carries TRBV7-3 and TRBJ1-1; D is undetermined. This sequence was found in a woman in her 50s with Graves' hyperthyroidism. CDR3 in DNA: TGTGCCAGCAGCTCCAACACCAACACTGAAGCTTTCTTT. Amino acids: CASSSNTNTEAFF.